The 18 T cell receptor beta chains reported below all come from one sample, sequenced in a study of blood T cells in healthy people across ages. A J-beta primer mix and a sample-barcoded 5' primer were used in a second PCR of roughly 7 to 12 cycles. TCRdb ran MiXCR on the 5' RACE reads and lists one entry per CDR3 protein. The sample has 800,000 or so distinct CDR3 sequences, about 25% seen once; the top ten hold under 4.5%. The same specimen was also included in a second study, on T cells of mothers and their children.

Source material: blood. The receptors were sampled from a boy aged 10-17 years in good health.

V and J are TRBV20-1 and TRBJ2-7; 7 nucleotides agree with TRBD2. After removal of 6 bases from V and 7 bases from J, the junction contained 6 bases not matched to a gene. CDR3 length: 11 amino acids. Germline loops: CDR1 DFQATT, CDR2 SNEGSKA (reference sequence). The CDR3 DNA is TGCAGTGCGCCACTAGCGTCTGAGCAGTACGTC. Its protein is CSAPLASEQYV.

This clonotype has only a few counts. The chain joins TRBV11-3 to TRBJ2-7; 7 nucleotides agree with TRBD2. With V trimmed by 5 bases and J by 7 bases, 8 bases remained unmatched. The length of the CDR3 is 13 residues. The germline V gene has CDR1 SGHNT and CDR2 YENEEA. The CDR3 spells CASSLFLGGEQYF. CDR3 DNA sequence: TGTGCCAGCAGCCTGTTCCTGGGGGGGGAGCAGTACTTC.

A word on this clonotype: One end of the junction does not line up with germline, which may come from a read error. V gene TRBV12-3 or TRBV12-4 combines with J gene TRBJ2-3, with 9 bases fitting TRBD2. The CDR3 is 16 residues long. CDR3 sequence reads: CASSLTAGLATDTQYF. CDR3 in DNA: TGCGCCAGCAGTTTGACCGCCGGACTAGCGACAGATACGCAGTATTTT.

The J gene is TRBJ1-1, the V gene TRBV28; D is undetermined. Germline V lookup: CDR1 MDHEN, CDR2 SYDVKM. Deletions cut 1 base from V and 1 base from J, with 7 bases between. The length of the CDR3 is 14 residues. CDR3: CASSLSAWNTEAFF. CDR3 DNA sequence: TGTGCCAGCAGTTTATCAGCCTGGAACACTGAAGCTTTCTTT.

This chain connects TRBV12-3 or TRBV12-4 to TRBJ2-4; a weak D match, TRBD2 (6 bases). The CDR3 is 14 residues long. V was pared by 6 bases and J by 4 bases, with 13 bases between. The DNA for the CDR3 is TGTGCCAGCAGAGGAGCGGGCGGAAAAAACATTCAGTACTTC. The encoded protein is CASRGAGGKNIQYF.

V is TRBV7-9 and J is TRBJ2-5; D unclear. Near its end, the DNA agrees better with TRBJ2-7, so the J call may be wrong. The V gene's germline CDR1 is SEHNR and CDR2 FQNEAQ (reference sequence). The CDR3 length is 15 residues. CDR3 nucleotides: TGTGCCAGCAGCTTAGGTTTCCTGGGAAACTACGAGCAGTACTTC. Its translation is CASSLGFLGNYEQYF.

V is TRBV5-1 and J is TRBJ1-1, with 9 nucleotides matching TRBD1. CDR1 is SGHRS, CDR2 YFSETQ, per germline. V dropped 0 bases and J dropped 11; count of bases not matched to a gene: 8. This CDR3 spans 14 amino acids. The DNA of the CDR3 is TGCGCCAGCAGCTTGGCTGGGACAGGGAATTTGGCTTTCTTT. Amino acid sequence: CASSLAGTGNLAFF.

This clonotype was observed once. The chain couples TRBV6-6 to TRBJ2-3; possible D gene TRBD1, 6 bases. V was shortened by 6 bases and J by 0 bases, with 10 bases between the two germline ends. The CDR3 is made up of 14 amino acids. CDR1 is MNHNY, CDR2 SVGAGI, per germline (reference sequence). CDR3 region: CASRGHPSTDTQYF. CDR3 nucleotides: TGTGCCAGCAGGGGACACCCTAGCACAGATACGCAGTATTTT.

The rearrangement links TRBV6-1 to TRBJ1-2; D not certain. The germline V and J ends were trimmed by 2 bases and 2 bases, with 15 bases remaining between them. Germline-derived CDR1 and CDR2 are MNHNS and SASEGT. The CDR3 loop spans 16 amino acids. The CDR3 loop reads CASSEPRPGGNYGYTF. The CDR3 DNA reads as TGTGCCAGCAGTGAACCTCGACCTGGTGGGAACTATGGCTACACCTTC.

The chain recombines TRBV7-2 with TRBJ2-3; TRBD1 might be the D (6 bases). V lost 1 base, J lost 0 bases, and 11 bases lay in between. CDR3 length equals 16 residues. From germline, CDR1 is SGHTA and CDR2 FQGNSA. DNA of the CDR3: TGTGCCAGCAGCTTAGGAGTGGACAGAAGCACAGATACGCAGTATTTT. Its protein product is CASSLGVDRSTDTQYF.

This clonotype occurred a few times. The chain is built from TRBV5-8 and TRBJ1-4; D unresolved. The ends were cut back, 1 base at V and 7 bases at J, with 14 bases in the middle. This CDR3 contains 15 residues. Germline CDR1 reads SGHTS; CDR2 reads YDEGEE. The CDR3 protein is CASSLIPVASEKLFF. CDR3 coding DNA: TGTGCCAGCAGCTTGATCCCGGTCGCCTCTGAAAAACTGTTTTTT.

This clonotype came up a few times. The chain is built from TRBV29-1 and TRBJ1-6; D might be TRBD1 (5 bases). With 4 bases removed from V and 6 bases from J, the gap between germline ends came to 10 bases. CDR1 and CDR2 (germline): SQVTM, ANQGSEA. This CDR3 is built from 13 residues. As DNA, the CDR3 is TGCAGCGTTGGGGGGACCGGTAATTCACCCCTCCACTTT. Translated, it gives CSVGGTGNSPLHF.

This clonotype turned up a few times. The chain couples TRBV28 to TRBJ2-5, with TRBD2 matching over 9 bases. Germline V gene lookup returns CDR1 MDHEN and CDR2 SYDVKM. This CDR3 is 17 amino acids long. After removal of 6 bases from V and 5 bases from J, the junction contained 16 bases not matched to a gene. In DNA form, the CDR3 reads TGTGCCAGCAGCCCACGGTTTTGGCGGGGGGGGCGCGAGACCCAGTACTTC. Translated, it gives CASSPRFWRGGRETQYF.

This chain uses TRBV12-3 or TRBV12-4 with TRBJ1-2, with D perhaps TRBD1 (6 bases). Trimming shortened V by 5 bases and J by 10 bases, and 26 bases separated the two germline ends. This CDR3 region has 16 residues. CDR3 residues: CASSTTGQQVSTTYTF. In nucleotides, the CDR3 is TGTGCCAGCAGTACCACCGGACAGCAAGTCTCAACCACCTACACCTTC.

The V call is TRBV20-1, the J call TRBJ1-6; weak D call: TRBD1 (5 bases). The length of the CDR3 is 15 residues. Trimming stripped 0 bases from V and 9 bases from J, with 15 bases between. CDR1 is DFQATT, CDR2 SNEGSKA, per germline (reference sequence). CDR3 coding DNA: TGCAGTGCTAGAGATTTCACAGGTCCAAGTTCACCCCTCCACTTT. Translation: CSARDFTGPSSPLHF.

This clonotype appeared once. The chain employs TRBV15 and TRBJ1-5, with D perhaps matching TRBD1 (5 bases). This CDR3 has 13 amino acids. Germline V gene sequence: CDR1 LNHNV, CDR2 YYDKDF (reference sequence). V was pared by 4 bases and J by 4 bases, with 8 bases between. The DNA for the CDR3 is TGTGCCACCAGCATGGGGGTTAATCAGCCCCAGCATTTT. Protein product: CATSMGVNQPQHF. The full variable domain, completed using reference TRBV15 and TRBJ1-5, is DAMVIQNPRYQVTQFGKPVTLSCSQTLNHNVMYWYQQKSSQAPKLLFHYYDKDFNNEADTPDNFQSRRPNTSFCFLDIRSPGLGDTAMYLCATSMGVNQPQHFGDGTRLSIL.

In its sample, this clonotype was seen a few times. V gene TRBV25-1 combines with J gene TRBJ2-2; D remains unclear. CDR1 is MGHDK and CDR2 is SYGVNS in the germline V gene. The V end was cut by 7 bases, the J end by 0 bases, with 3 bases between. The CDR3 loop spans 12 amino acids. The CDR3 spells CASTSNTGELFF. For the CDR3, the DNA is TGTGCCAGCACCTCGAACACCGGGGAGCTGTTTTTT.

This clonotype was observed many times. The chain carries TRBV11-2 and TRBJ2-1, with 7 bases that match TRBD2. This CDR3 comprises 16 residues. Germline V gene sequence: CDR1 SGHAT, CDR2 FQNNGV. The V segment lost 5 bases and the J segment 3 bases; nucleotides outside the gene matches: 10. CDR3 sequence reads: CASSKLVSGVYNEQFF. The CDR3 coding sequence is TGTGCCAGCAGCAAGTTAGTAAGCGGGGTCTACAATGAGCAGTTCTTC.